The clone carrying this T cell receptor (beta chain) was counted ten times or more. Its cognate antigen is unknown. TCRdb called the reads again in MiXCR, with one record for every CDR3 protein. The table shows 290,000 or so distinct CDR3 sequences, with roughly 9.3% occurring only once. The ends were cut back, 4 bases at V and 6 bases at J, with 13 bases in the middle. The CDR3 is 15 residues long. Germline lookup yields CDR1 SEHNR and CDR2 FQNEAQ (reference sequence). This sample was taken from a study of T cell repertoires in cytomegalovirus infection. Study conclusions and caveats: What dominated the ex vivo response were HLA-C-restricted CMV-specific TCR beta clonotypes. Totalled public TCR beta family frequency picked out people who carried CMV plus the relevant HLA.

The source is a human donor in good health (CMV status not recorded). Some clones in this sample may be carry-over from other donors' samples. V usage is TRBV7-9 and J usage is TRBJ1-6, with TRBD1 as a possible D gene (6 bases). The sequencing sample was made of PBMCs. CDR3 region: CASSSTTGINSPLHF. CDR3 nucleotides: TGTGCCAGCAGCTCAACCACAGGGATTAATTCACCCCTCCACTTT.